The entry below describes one TCR beta chain. By sample share, this clonotype is medium-sized (0.01 to 0.1%). Its antigen target is currently unknown. Base qualities are not recorded, but no much larger clone differs from it by a single base. The library was prepared for alpha chains; this beta chain is a stray read, so its frequency means little. The entry originates in a study of spatial heterogeneity in lung cancer (dated 2019 in TCRdb). A note on the overall study: Beta-chain transcripts were consistently detected in greater numbers than alpha-chain transcripts, which likely reflects a higher abundance of beta-chain transcripts. TCR transcript counts in tumor regions correlated strongly with a T cell transcriptional module score from matched bulk RNA-seq. In the raw uncorrected reads, each unique combination of TCR and UMI appeared on average more than ten times. TCR alpha and beta repertoires were quantitatively compared across multiple tumor regions, matched nontumor lung and blood in non-small cell lung cancer. TCR repertoire features were related to nonsynonymous mutation counts determined by whole-exome sequencing of tumor tissue. Both alpha and beta chains were TCR-sequenced in hundreds of tumor regions, approximately 64 matched nontumor lung samples and 56 PBMC samples obtained at surgery.

The time point tag for this specimen amounts to: sample taken at primary tumor resection. Samples were obtained from around 72 patients with early-stage, untreated non-small cell lung cancer from the lung TRACERx cohort. For TCR sequencing, whole RNA was extracted from tumor and nontumor lung tissue, or from cryopreserved PBMC samples, and no cell sorting was done. Only patients for whom sufficient RNA was available from at least two tumor regions were selected for TCR sequencing. Before selection, tumor and adjacent nontumor lung specimens were reviewed by a lung pathologist. Study-wide conclusions, independent of this receptor: The number of expanded intratumoral alpha and beta TCRs correlated with the tumor nonsynonymous mutation count. Estimated TCR-seq coverage of tumor T cells was only about 7.4% for alpha chains and approximately 12% for beta chains. Counts of ubiquitous and regional expanded TCRs correlated with counts of ubiquitous and regional nonsynonymous mutations, respectively. Additional single-cell paired TCR alpha and beta sequencing was considered necessary to confirm, at a functional level, the hypothesis that regional TCRs recognize regional mutations.

Receptors were amplified or captured by 5' RACE. These reads were obtained on a NextSeq 500. In the TCR library protocol, a unique molecular identifier was attached to each TCR cDNA molecule so that PCR and sequencing errors could be corrected. As for the authors' bioinformatics: Decombinator tools were used for TCR identification, UMI-based error correction and CDR3 extraction. Expanded TCRs were defined as those above a frequency of 2 per 1,000, corresponding to the top 1% of the tumor frequency distribution. Expanded tumor TCRs were classed as regional if statistically deemed absent (corrected P<0.05) from at least one tumor region, otherwise ubiquitous. Rényi diversity was computed with the R vegan package after subsampling each repertoire 100 times to 5,000 TCRs. CDR3 similarity networks were built from amino acid triplet string-kernel similarity, connecting CDR3s with pairwise similarity above 0.82. TCRdb ran its own pipeline on the public reads, namely fastp trimming at Q25 and MiXCR clone calling, and kept in-frame beta chains. Here each entry gathers all rows of one CDR3 protein and keeps the most common genes and DNA. These V and J calls originate from TCRdb's pipeline instead of the authors' own analysis. This sample holds about 10,000 distinct CDR3 sequences; approximately 12% were observed only once. The leading ten clones occupy about 10% of the sample.

The CDR1 and CDR2 encoded by the germline V gene are KGHDR and SFDVKD. The germline V end is reduced by 4 bases and the J end by 1 base; junction bases left unmatched: 5. The CDR3 numbers 15 residues from cysteine through phenylalanine. CDR3 DNA only is kept here, 45 bases in frame from base 1. The V and J genes are TRBV24-1 and TRBJ2-7; TRBD1 lines up with 8 middle nucleotides. Here the sequenced sample was lung tumor tissue, taken at surgery. This receptor was taken from a male donor with early-stage non-small cell lung cancer. This receptor has the CDR3 CATSDPNRGSYEQYF. The sequenced DNA: TGTGCCACCAGTGACCCCAACAGGGGGTCCTACGAGCAGTACTTC.